The 2 T cell receptor beta chains listed next were all sequenced from one sample in a study of regulatory T cells in long-lasting Graves disease. Time point of the sample: newly diagnosed GD, antithyroid drugs for less than 3 months. From RNA extracted from PBMCs, the TCR library was made. HTBI primers from iRepertoire and Arm-PCR of CDR3 regions yielded the TCR beta libraries. Each CDR3 protein is one row after TCRdb ran MiXCR on the multiplex PCR reads. The sample holds some 350,000 distinct CDR3 sequences, 15% to 20% seen once. This same sample was also part of a study on T cells in Graves' hyperthyroidism and ophthalmopathy.

The sequenced sample was peripheral blood mononuclear cells (PBMCs), obtained at new diagnosis, from a patient treated with antithyroid drugs. Every receptor here comes from a woman under 30 with Graves disease.

This clonotype was seen repeatedly, ten times or more. The chain uses TRBV6-8 and TRBJ2-2; no firm D call. Looked up from germline, CDR1 is MNHGY and CDR2 is SAAAGT. The CDR3 loop spans 16 amino acids. Trimming stripped 0 bases from V and 0 bases from J, with 8 bases between. The CDR3 bases are TGTGCCAGCAGTTACTCGGCAGCCGCGAACACCGGGGAGCTGTTTTTT. This sequence encodes CASSYSAAANTGELFF.

V and J are TRBV20-1 and TRBJ1-5; D gene uncertain. Per the germline V gene, CDR1 is DFQATT and CDR2 is SNEGSKA (reference sequence). Trimming cost V 4 bases and J 5 bases, with 12 bases left between them. This CDR3 has 13 amino acids. This CDR3 is CSATTDFYQPQHF. The CDR3 nucleotides read TGCAGTGCTACTACAGACTTCTATCAGCCCCAGCATTTT.